This T cell receptor beta chain was obtained from a study of a mutant IDH1 vaccine in newly diagnosed glioma. Study-wide background: Most patients had received both radiotherapy and temozolomide, the prior options being radiotherapy, temozolomide, or both.

The time point denotes: week 23, last vaccination. Doses consisted of 300 ug of mutant IDH1 20-mer peptide each, paired with topical imiquimod. Profiled with immunoSEQ multiplex PCR; TCRdb holds only in-frame clones, not every one. This table has around 56,000 clones, roughly three quarters appearing once. On this clone: Its specificity is unknown.

Germline V CDR1 and CDR2: SNHLY, FYNNEI. V lost 2 bases to trimming and J lost 6 bases; unmatched junction nucleotides: 8. The CDR3 length is 16 residues. This material consisted of PBMCs, taken from a glioma patient whose treatment included an IDH1 peptide vaccine. The receptor was isolated from a woman in her thirties or forties with glioma. Some clones in this sample may be carry-over from other donors' samples. The chain uses TRBV2 and TRBJ1-5; TRBD1 matches at 9 bases. The CDR3 spells CASSEMAGQGTQPQHF. CDR3 nucleotide sequence: TGTGCCAGCAGTGAAATGGCGGGACAGGGTACTCAGCCCCAGCATTTT.